This TCR beta chain comes out of a study of cytomegalovirus exposure and HLA in healthy donors. V gave up 3 bases and J gave up 3 bases, with 6 bases separating them. The CDR3 loop spans 12 amino acids. Germline CDR1 is SNHLY and CDR2 is FYNNEI. Primers for the PCR totalled 60 Vbeta and 13 Jbeta. Repertoires were generated with immunoSEQ multiplex PCR, while TCRdb's copy carries only in-frame clones and drops some. The sample has around 150,000 clones; about 68% are singletons. Material for sequencing was PBMCs. This TCR derives from a human donor in good health. The chain joins TRBV2 to TRBJ2-7; D gene uncertain. The CDR3 is CASSEFRYEQYF. DNA for the CDR3: TGTGCCAGCAGTGAGTTTCGCTACGAGCAGTACTTC.